This TCR beta chain appears in the sequencing data of a study of cytomegalovirus exposure and HLA in healthy donors. Study-level background: A preliminary data release comprised around 90 million unique TCRs obtained from HLA-typed donors. Broader study findings: The listing of some 170 TCR beta chains classed them as cytomegalovirus-associated. Analysis performed later found more than 15,000 TCR beta sequences associated with HLA alleles at 0.05 false discovery rate.

Concerning this clone itself: Its target is unknown.

The PCR made use of 60 Vbeta and 13 Jbeta primers. TCRdb's copy holds only in-frame clones and misses some; the assay was immunoSEQ multiplex PCR. This table has approximately 100,000 clones, under 80% appearing once. Per the germline V gene, CDR1 is LNHDA and CDR2 is SQIVND (reference sequence). This CDR3 spans 15 amino acids. V was pared by 3 bases and J by 4 bases, with 7 bases of the junction left unmatched. The source of this sequence is a woman aged 45-59 years in good health and CMV-seropositive. This rearrangement joins TRBV19 to TRBJ2-5; TRBD2 matches 8 bases. The sample consisted of PBMCs. The CDR3 loop is CASSMLAGGRETQYF. In nucleotides, the CDR3 is TGTGCCAGTAGTATGTTGGCGGGAGGAAGAGAGACCCAGTACTTC.